One and the same sample provided the 16 T cell receptor beta chains below, sequenced in a study of blood T cell repertoires in COVID-19. The assay was immunoSEQ multiplex PCR, and TCRdb's table has in-frame clones only and misses some. The table includes 300,000 to 400,000 clones, 65% to 90% detected once. Sample: PBMCs or T cells enriched from blood (not recorded which). The origin of the receptors is a woman aged 40 to 50 with acute COVID-19.

The chain joins TRBV11-2 to TRBJ1-6; 8 bases align to TRBD1. The CDR3 runs to 19 residues. J gave up 0 bases and V 5 bases, and 12 bases lay outside the gene matches. The V gene's germline CDR1 is SGHAT and CDR2 FQNNGV. The CDR3 DNA reads TGTGCCAGCAGCACGCAGGGGGCTAAACTAAGCTCCTATAATTCACCCCTCCACTTT. Translation: CASSTQGAKLSSYNSPLHF.

This sequence joins TRBV9 and TRBJ2-7, with 7 bases matching TRBD2. The germline CDR1 and CDR2 sequences are SGDLS and YYNGEE. V lost 0 bases and J lost 5; bases outside the gene matches: 8. This CDR3 has 15 residues. CDR3 DNA: TGTGCCAGCAGCGTAGATCTGCGGGAGTCGGACGAGCAGTACTTC. Amino acids: CASSVDLRESDEQYF.

This chain links TRBV29-1 with TRBJ2-1; D gene unclear. The germline gives CDR1 SQVTM, CDR2 ANQGSEA. The germline V and J ends were trimmed by 1 base and 6 bases, with 10 bases remaining between them. The CDR3 spans 13 residues. For the CDR3, the DNA is TGCAGCGTTGAAGGGCAGGTATCCAATGAGCAGTTCTTC. It specifies CSVEGQVSNEQFF.

The rearrangement links TRBV4-1 to TRBJ1-4, with D maybe TRBD1 (6 bases). V gave up 1 base and J gave up 8 bases, with 11 bases separating them. The CDR3 has 14 residues. The germline CDR1 and CDR2 sequences are MGHRA and YSYEKL. The CDR3 protein is CASSQVWTAEKLFF. CDR3 DNA sequence: TGCGCCAGCAGCCAAGTTTGGACAGCCGAAAAACTGTTTTTT.

The CDR3: CASSEQGQSYEQYF. In DNA, the CDR3 is TGTGCCAGCAGTGAACAGGGTCAGTCCTACGAGCAGTACTTC. V is TRBV6-1 and J is TRBJ2-7; D perhaps matches TRBD1 (5 bases). CDR3 length equals 14 residues. V was cut by 2 bases and J by 1 base, with 9 bases left in between. Per germline, CDR1 MNHNS and CDR2 SASEGT.

The V gene is TRBV5-6, the J gene TRBJ2-3; 7 nucleotides align to TRBD2. V trimming: 4 bases; J trimming: 0 bases; junction bases outside the gene matches: 5. The CDR3 consists of 15 residues. Germline CDR1 reads SGHDT; CDR2 reads YYEEEE. CDR3 amino acids: CASSLAEPSTDTQYF. In nucleotides, the CDR3 is TGTGCCAGCAGCCTAGCGGAACCTAGCACAGATACGCAGTATTTT. Combining the CDR3 with reference TRBV5-6 and TRBJ2-3 gives the whole variable domain DAGVTQSPTHLIKTRGQQVTLRCSPKSGHDTVSWYQQALGQGPQFIFQYYEEEERQRGNFPDRFSGHQFPNYSSELNVNALLLGDSALYLCASSLAEPSTDTQYFGPGTRLTVL.

The chain is built from TRBV7-2 and TRBJ2-7, with a weak D call TRBD2 (5 bases). CDR1 and CDR2 (germline): SGHTA, FQGNSA. Trimming pared 0 bases from V and 3 bases from J, leaving 15 bases between. This CDR3 spans 16 amino acids. CDR3 in amino acids: CASSLARRGPRYEQYF. CDR3 nucleotides: TGTGCCAGCAGCTTAGCGCGCCGGGGTCCGCGCTACGAGCAGTACTTC.

The table lists this clone with a few counts. The V call is TRBV7-9, the J call TRBJ1-2; TRBD1 matches 11 bases. Germline V gene data show CDR1 as SEHNR and CDR2 as FQNEAQ (reference sequence). V dropped 5 bases and J dropped 6; count of bases not matched to a gene: 5. This CDR3 spans 14 amino acids. The CDR3 sequence is CASSQGQGDDGYTF. CDR3 nucleotide sequence: TGTGCCAGCAGCCAGGGACAGGGGGACGATGGCTACACCTTC. The whole variable domain, remainder taken from reference TRBV7-9 and TRBJ1-2, is DTGVSQNPRHKITKRGQNVTFRCDPISEHNRLYWYRQTLGQGPEFLTYFQNEAQLEKSRLLSDRFSAERPKGSFSTLEIQRTEQGDSAMYLCASSQGQGDDGYTFGSGTRLTVV.

V is TRBV6-2 or TRBV6-3 and J is TRBJ2-7; D not resolved. Germline V gives CDR1 MNHEY, CDR2 SVGEGT. Trimming took off 2 bases at V and 6 bases at J, with 8 bases between the two ends. This CDR3 region has 12 residues. The CDR3 DNA follows: TGTGCCAGCAGTTACGTCCGAGGCGAGCAGTACTTC. Its translation: CASSYVRGEQYF.

The chain joins TRBV18 to TRBJ1-6, with 10 positions matching TRBD1. The trim removed 4 bases at V and 9 bases at J, leaving 3 bases unmatched. Germline CDR1 and CDR2: KGHSH and LQKENI. The CDR3 runs to 14 residues. The CDR3 DNA sequence: TGTGCCAGCTCACAGGGACAGGGGACTTCACCCCTCCACTTT. Amino acid sequence: CASSQGQGTSPLHF.

The chain links TRBV18 to TRBJ1-6; TRBD1 matches 7 bases. V was clipped by 2 bases and J by 8 bases; unmatched bases: 3. Germline CDR1 KGHSH, CDR2 LQKENI. The CDR3 has 14 residues. As DNA, the CDR3 is TGTGCCAGCTCACCAAACAGGGGAGATTCACCCCTCCACTTT. Translating gives CASSPNRGDSPLHF.

V gene TRBV15 combines with J gene TRBJ2-3; the D gene is possibly TRBD1 (5 bases). Germline V CDR1 and CDR2: LNHNV, YYDKDF (reference sequence). Trimming took 6 bases from V and 1 from J, leaving 14 bases between them. This CDR3 spans 15 amino acids. In DNA, the CDR3 is TGTGCCACCAGTTGGCAGGGTCGCGGCACAGATACGCAGTATTTT. It specifies CATSWQGRGTDTQYF.

This clone has more than one count but fewer than ten. The rearrangement joins TRBV2 to TRBJ2-5, with D maybe TRBD1 (5 bases). The CDR3 runs to 11 residues. V lost 9 bases and J 5 bases, leaving 10 bases between the germline ends. The germline gives CDR1 SNHLY, CDR2 FYNNEI. The CDR3 nucleotides read TGTGCCAGTAGGGGTGCGGAGACCCAGTACTTC. Translation: CASRGAETQYF.

This clone was recorded once. The chain combines TRBV5-1 with TRBJ2-3, with TRBD2 matching over 11 bases. CDR1 and CDR2 from the germline V gene are SGHRS and YFSETQ. V was clipped by 1 base and J by 2 bases; unmatched bases: 6. The CDR3 extends over 17 amino acids. The CDR3 DNA reads as TGCGCCAGCAGCTTGAACGTAGCGGGGGGGAACACAGATACGCAGTATTTT. It yields the protein CASSLNVAGGNTDTQYF.

The genes are TRBV3-1 (or the pseudogene TRBV3-2) and TRBJ1-1; D ambiguous. V lost 4 bases and J lost 0, with 9 bases in between. There are 14 residues in the CDR3. Looked up from germline, CDR1 is LGHDT and CDR2 is YNNKEL (reference sequence). The CDR3 reads CASSRTPVNTEAFF. CDR3 nucleotides: TGTGCCAGCAGCCGCACTCCGGTGAACACTGAAGCTTTCTTT.

This rearrangement joins TRBV9 to TRBJ2-4; D may be TRBD2 (5 bases). There are 15 residues in the CDR3. Germline CDR1 reads SGDLS; CDR2 reads YYNGEE. Trimming took off 0 bases at V and 7 bases at J, with 14 bases between the two ends. The CDR3 DNA reads as TGTGCCAGCAGCGTAGGAGCGGCAAGTGGGAACATTCAGTACTTC. It codes for CASSVGAASGNIQYF. Together with reference TRBV9 and TRBJ2-4, the CDR3 gives the full variable domain: DSGVTQTPKHLITATGQRVTLRCSPRSGDLSVYWYQQSLDQGLQFLIQYYNGEERAKGNILERFSAQQFPDLHSELNLSSLELGDSALYFCASSVGAASGNIQYFGAGTRLSVL.